In this sample, the clone carrying this T cell receptor beta chain turned up a few times. Its specificity is unknown. This PCR relied on a set of 60 Vbeta primers and 13 Jbeta primers. Assay used: immunoSEQ multiplex PCR; TCRdb lists only in-frame clones, some missing. Altogether under 200,000 clones are present, 75% to 85% being singletons, with the ten largest covering over 2%. The entry originates in a study of cytomegalovirus exposure and HLA in healthy donors. There are 14 residues in the CDR3. Germline lookup yields CDR1 LNHDA and CDR2 SQIVND (reference sequence). Trimming removed 8 bases at V and 1 base at J, with 9 bases between. Overall study findings and caveats: For most TCR beta V segments, an earlier analysis put the productive rate at about 90% or about 30% of the time. Researchers reportedly found TCR beta sequences accurately predicted most subjects' HLA-A and HLA-B alleles. The listing of 150 to 200 TCR beta chains classed them as cytomegalovirus-associated.

Material: PBMCs. The origin of this receptor is a woman aged 45-65 years in good health and CMV-seronegative. The rearrangement joins TRBV19 to TRBJ2-6; D unclear. The CDR3, as DNA: TGTGCCAGTCTCCAGTTGTCTGGGGCCAACGTCCTGACTTTC. Protein product: CASLQLSGANVLTF.